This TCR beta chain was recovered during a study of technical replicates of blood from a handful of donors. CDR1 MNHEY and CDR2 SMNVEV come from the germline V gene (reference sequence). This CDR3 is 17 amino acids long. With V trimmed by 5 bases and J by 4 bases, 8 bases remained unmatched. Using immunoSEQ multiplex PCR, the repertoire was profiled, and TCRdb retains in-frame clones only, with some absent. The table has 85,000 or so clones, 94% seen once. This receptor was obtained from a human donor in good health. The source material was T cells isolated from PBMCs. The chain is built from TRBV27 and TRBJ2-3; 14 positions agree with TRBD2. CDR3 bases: TGTGCCAGCAGTCCCCGGACTAGCGGGAGGATGTCAGATACGCAGTATTTT. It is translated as CASSPRTSGRMSDTQYF.